Listed here are 8 T cell receptor beta chains from one sample, sequenced in a study of blood T cells in healthy people across ages. Next came a second PCR, run for roughly 7 to 12 cycles, which used a sample-barcoded 5' primer along with a J-beta primer mix. TCRdb itself ran the 5' RACE reads through MiXCR, one entry per CDR3 protein. The sample gives around 1,800,000 distinct CDR3 sequences, around 40% of which show up once; 23% is in the top ten. Sequencing was done on a sample of blood. These receptors were taken from a human donor in good health.

The chain links TRBV20-1 to TRBJ2-7; maybe TRBD1 (6 bases). Deletions cut 0 bases from V and 0 bases from J, with 18 bases between. Per germline, CDR1 DFQATT and CDR2 SNEGSKA (reference sequence). This CDR3 spans 17 amino acids. The CDR3 region is CSARDWAPDRSSYEQYF. CDR3 bases: TGCAGTGCTAGAGATTGGGCCCCCGACAGGAGCTCCTACGAGCAGTACTTC.

The CDR3 sequence: CASSTSGSSGNTIYF. CDR3 in DNA: TGTGCCAGCAGCACCTCAGGGAGCTCTGGAAACACCATATATTTT. The rearrangement links TRBV7-2 to TRBJ1-3; possibly TRBD1 for D (5 bases). The V end lost 5 bases, the J end lost 0 bases, and 11 bases lay between the germline ends. There are 15 residues in the CDR3. CDR1 is SGHTA, CDR2 FQGNSA, per germline.

This clonotype has more than one count but fewer than ten. The rearrangement uses TRBV9 and TRBJ1-2; D remains ambiguous. From germline, CDR1 is SGDLS and CDR2 YYNGEE. Trimming removed 2 bases from V and 4 bases from J, with 15 bases in between. The length of the CDR3 is 15 residues. The CDR3 DNA reads as TGTGCCAGCAGCGTCGATCCAGCTACCCGCTATGGCTACACCTTC. Its translation: CASSVDPATRYGYTF.

The chain recombines TRBV20-1 with TRBJ2-4; 8 bases match TRBD2. The germline V gene has CDR1 DFQATT and CDR2 SNEGSKA (reference sequence). Trimming at V came to 4 bases and at J to 2 bases, leaving 4 bases not matched to a gene. This CDR3 is 14 amino acids long. The CDR3 nucleotides are TGCAGTGCTACGGGGGGGCGAACCAAAAACATTCAGTACTTC. This encodes CSATGGRTKNIQYF.

This clonotype was picked up many times. The rearrangement joins TRBV20-1 to TRBJ2-7, with 10 bases that match TRBD2. Germline values: CDR1 DFQATT, CDR2 SNEGSKA (reference sequence). The CDR3 spans 14 residues. The V gene end was trimmed by 0 bases and the J gene end by 5 bases; junction bases not matched to a gene: 4. The CDR3 bases are TGCAGTGCTAGAGATAGCGGGGGGTCGAACGAGCAGTACTTC. Encoded protein: CSARDSGGSNEQYF.

The genes are TRBV28 and TRBJ2-3; 7 bases agree with TRBD1. There are 14 residues in the CDR3. From germline, CDR1 is MDHEN and CDR2 SYDVKM. Unmatched junction bases numbered 7, after V lost 10 bases and J lost 0 bases. The CDR3 DNA is TGTGCCACCTCGACAGGGATTAGCACAGATACGCAGTATTTT. Translating it yields CATSTGISTDTQYF.

In its sample, this clonotype was seen a few times. This sequence joins TRBV7-3 and TRBJ2-3; TRBD2 agrees at 8 bases. This CDR3 is built from 16 residues. Germline V gene data show CDR1 as SGHTA and CDR2 as FQGTGA. The trim removed 1 base at V and 2 bases at J, leaving 5 bases unmatched. The CDR3 loop is CASSLIPAGVTDTQYF. The CDR3, as DNA: TGTGCCAGCAGCTTAATACCAGCGGGGGTCACAGATACGCAGTATTTT.

This clonotype was seen a few times. V is TRBV29-1 and J is TRBJ1-1; 9 bases line up with TRBD1. This CDR3 spans 14 amino acids. CDR1 is SQVTM, CDR2 ANQGSEA, per germline. Losses at the gene ends were 4 bases for V and 3 bases for J; bases not matched to a gene: 6. The CDR3 loop reads CSVVQGAWDTEAFF. The CDR3 DNA follows: TGCAGCGTTGTACAGGGGGCGTGGGACACTGAAGCTTTCTTT. Drawing the rest from reference TRBV29-1 and TRBJ1-1, the complete variable domain is SAVISQKPSRDICQRGTSLTIQCQVDSQVTMMFWYRQQPGQSLTLIATANQGSEATYESGFVIDKFPISRPNLTFSTLTVSNMSPEDSSIYLCSVVQGAWDTEAFFGQGTRLTVV.